One and the same sample provided the 18 T cell receptor beta chains below, sequenced in a study of blood T cell repertoires in COVID-19. Repertoires were generated with immunoSEQ multiplex PCR, while TCRdb's copy carries only in-frame clones and drops some. The table shows more than 15,000 clones, with around nine tenths occurring only once. The sequenced sample was peripheral blood. The receptors originated from a man aged 40-49 years with active COVID-19.

The chain links TRBV7-9 to TRBJ2-1; D is unresolved. The CDR3 contains 12 residues. Germline CDR1 is SEHNR and CDR2 is FQNEAQ (reference sequence). V was shortened by 0 bases and J by 6 bases, with 3 bases between the two germline ends. CDR3 in amino acids: CASSLASNEQFF. The CDR3 region has the DNA TGTGCCAGCAGCTTAGCTAGCAATGAGCAGTTCTTC.

V is TRBV10-3 and J is TRBJ1-6, with D perhaps matching TRBD1 (5 bases). The length of the CDR3 is 14 residues. CDR1 is ENHRY and CDR2 is SYGVKD in the germline V gene. Trimming removed 4 bases at V and 10 bases at J, with 14 bases between. CDR3 protein: CAISGVWAGSPLHF. The CDR3 DNA sequence: TGTGCCATCAGTGGCGTCTGGGCAGGGTCACCCCTCCACTTT.

This sequence joins TRBV7-8 and TRBJ1-4; no firm D call. There are 16 residues in the CDR3. V dropped 5 bases and J dropped 6 bases, with 19 bases sitting between them. Germline assignment: CDR1 SGHVS and CDR2 FQNEAQ. The CDR3, as DNA: TGTGCCAGCAGCCCTATGGGCTCGGGGAAAGATGAAAAACTGTTTTTT. It yields the protein CASSPMGSGKDEKLFF.

The chain has TRBV7-9 and TRBJ1-6; D gene uncertain. Germline assignment: CDR1 SEHNR and CDR2 FQNEAQ (reference sequence). With 2 bases removed from V and 10 bases from J, the gap between germline ends came to 12 bases. The length of the CDR3 is 14 residues. The CDR3 protein is CASSLPFSGSPLHF. In DNA form, the CDR3 reads TGTGCCAGCAGCTTACCGTTTTCGGGGTCACCCCTCCACTTT.

V and J are TRBV6-5 and TRBJ1-2, with TRBD1 matching over 7 bases. Looked up from germline, CDR1 is MNHEY and CDR2 is SVGAGI. Losses at the gene ends were 1 base for V and 6 bases for J; bases not matched to a gene: 8. The CDR3 extends over 15 amino acids. The CDR3 DNA reads TGTGCCAGCAGTTACTTAGGGACAGATAATGATGGCTACACCTTC. Encoded protein: CASSYLGTDNDGYTF.

The chain employs TRBV5-4 and TRBJ2-7, with 8 bases aligning to TRBD1. Unmatched junction bases numbered 4, after V lost 1 base and J lost 1 base. The germline V gene encodes CDR1 SGHNT and CDR2 YYREEE (reference sequence). The CDR3 loop spans 15 amino acids. In nucleotides, the CDR3 is TGTGCCAGCAGCTTGCGGACAGGGTTGTCCTACGAGCAGTACTTC. The encoded protein is CASSLRTGLSYEQYF.

The V call is TRBV24-1, the J call TRBJ2-1; TRBD2 aligns across 13 bases. The CDR3 is 13 residues long. Losses at the gene ends were 10 bases for V and 12 bases for J; bases not matched to a gene: 8. Germline CDR1 is KGHDR and CDR2 is SFDVKD. CDR3 region: CATGTSGEEGQFF. CDR3 DNA sequence: TGTGCCACAGGGACTAGCGGGGAGGAAGGGCAGTTCTTC.

This rearrangement joins TRBV7-2 to TRBJ2-7; perhaps TRBD2 as D (6 bases). The CDR3 is 17 amino acids. Looked up from germline, CDR1 is SGHTA and CDR2 is FQGNSA. V lost 2 bases to trimming and J lost 1 base, with 18 bases between them. The CDR3 region has the DNA TGTGCCAGCAGCTTATTCCGGGGCGGGATAAATTCCTACGAGCAGTACTTC. It encodes CASSLFRGGINSYEQYF. Full variable domain (rest looked up from reference TRBV7-2 and TRBJ2-7): GAGVSQSPSNKVTEKGKDVELRCDPISGHTALYWYRQSLGQGLEFLIYFQGNSAPDKSGLPSDRFSAERTGGSVSTLTIQRTQQEDSAVYLCASSLFRGGINSYEQYFGPGTRLTVT.

This chain links TRBV4-3 with TRBJ2-7; a weak D match, TRBD2 (5 bases). Germline V lookup: CDR1 LGHNA, CDR2 YSLEER. This CDR3 contains 14 residues. Trimming took off 3 bases at V and 0 bases at J, with 9 bases between the two ends. The CDR3 nucleotides read TGCGCCAGCAGCCATACGGGAAGCTCCTACGAGCAGTACTTC. Amino acids: CASSHTGSSYEQYF.

The rearrangement joins TRBV29-1 to TRBJ2-3, with D possibly being TRBD2 (6 bases). Germline-derived CDR1 and CDR2 are SQVTM and ANQGSEA. V was cut by 4 bases and J by 7 bases, with 18 bases left in between. This CDR3 region has 14 residues. In nucleotides, the CDR3 is TGCAGCGTTGTTTTCGGGGAGGTCACCAATACGCAGTATTTT. Protein: CSVVFGEVTNTQYF.

J is TRBJ1-4 and V is TRBV21-1; TRBD1 is the table's D call, not checked against the DNA. TRBV21-1 is reported as a pseudogene. CDR3 size: 15 residues. CDR3 amino acids: CASSTKTGLKEKLFF. The CDR3 region has the DNA TGTGCCAGCAGTACAAAGACAGGGCTTAAGGAAAAACTGTTTTTT.

The CDR3 DNA reads TGTGCCAGTAGTATAGTAACGGGAGTTGCCTACGAGCAGTACTTC. Residues: CASSIVTGVAYEQYF. This chain uses TRBV19 with TRBJ2-7, with TRBD2 as a possible D gene (6 bases). Trimming cost V 1 base and J 2 bases, with 12 bases left between them. The CDR3 loop spans 15 amino acids. Germline V gene data show CDR1 as LNHDA and CDR2 as SQIVND (reference sequence). The full variable domain, in which reference TRBV19 and TRBJ2-7 provide the parts outside the CDR3, is DGGITQSPKYLFRKEGQNVTLSCEQNLNHDAMYWYRQDPGQGLRLIYYSQIVNDFQKGDIAEGYSVSREKKESFPLTVTSAQKNPTAFYLCASSIVTGVAYEQYFGPGTRLTVT.

This clone appeared a single time. V usage is TRBV19 and J usage is TRBJ2-1; TRBD2 agrees at 15 bases. The CDR3 totals 18 residues. Per germline, CDR1 LNHDA and CDR2 SQIVND (reference sequence). V gave up 5 bases and J gave up 4 bases; unmatched junction bases: 9. DNA of the CDR3: TGTGCCAGTAGTCTGGGACTAGCGGGAGGCCGTGCATACAATGAGCAGTTCTTC. It yields the protein CASSLGLAGGRAYNEQFF.

The chain is built from TRBV12-5 and TRBJ1-2; tentative D call: TRBD1 (5 bases). V was pared by 4 bases and J by 2 bases, with 14 bases between. Germline lookup yields CDR1 LGHNT and CDR2 FRNRAP. The CDR3 covers 15 residues. CDR3 in DNA: TGTGCTAGTGGTTCTTATGGGGCGTCAAACTATGGCTACACCTTC. It specifies CASGSYGASNYGYTF. The full variable domain, completed using reference TRBV12-5 and TRBJ1-2, is DARVTQTPRHKVTEMGQEVTMRCQPILGHNTVFWYRQTMMQGLELLAYFRNRAPLDDSGMPKDRFSAEMPDATLATLKIQPSEPRDSAVYFCASGSYGASNYGYTFGSGTRLTVV.

The V call is TRBV14, the J call TRBJ2-3; D might be TRBD1 (6 bases). Deletions cut 4 bases from V and 9 bases from J, with 23 bases between. CDR3 length: 16 residues. Per the germline V gene, CDR1 is SGHDN and CDR2 is FVKESK. The CDR3 nucleotides are TGTGCCAGCAGCCTCATTCCGGGACAAAGGACGGGGACGCAGTATTTT. Amino acids: CASSLIPGQRTGTQYF.

The V gene is TRBV7-9, the J gene TRBJ1-1, with D possibly TRBD1 on 6 matching bases. CDR1 and CDR2 from the germline V gene are SEHNR and FQNEAQ (reference sequence). This CDR3 is 14 amino acids long. Between the trimmed V and J ends, which lost 0 bases and 4 bases, there was a span of 9 bases. CDR3: CASSLAEGVTEAFF. The DNA of the CDR3 is TGTGCCAGCAGCTTAGCAGAGGGGGTCACTGAAGCTTTCTTT.

The chain has TRBV4-1 and TRBJ2-1; a possible D gene is TRBD1 (8 bases). V was cut by 3 bases and J by 9 bases, with 18 bases left in between. In germline, CDR1 is MGHRA, CDR2 YSYEKL. This CDR3 region has 15 residues. Here the CDR3 reads CASSHLQGGGSEQFF. Written as DNA, the CDR3 is TGCGCCAGCAGCCACCTACAGGGGGGGGGTTCTGAGCAGTTCTTC.

This clone was seen once. The chain joins TRBV28 to TRBJ2-2; D possibly corresponds to TRBD1 (5 bases). The germline gives CDR1 MDHEN, CDR2 SYDVKM. CDR3 size: 12 residues. The V end lost 11 bases, the J end lost 4 bases, and 11 bases lay between the germline ends. The DNA for the CDR3 is TGTGCCGCACAGGACACCACCGGGGAGCTGTTTTTT. Translation: CAAQDTTGELFF.